The 10 T cell receptor beta chains below were found in one sample sequenced in a study of blood T cells in healthy people across ages (dated by TCRdb to the mid-2010s). The library was prepared using 5' RACE. The listed sequencing device is Illumina HiSeq 2500. The second PCR ran for about 6 to 12 cycles and used a J-beta primer mix along with a sample-barcoded 5' primer. TCRdb handled the public reads itself, with Q25 trimming in fastp and clone calling in MiXCR, and kept productive beta chains. When rows share a CDR3 protein, they turn into one entry using the most common DNA and genes. The sample records some 700,000 distinct CDR3 sequences, 40% to 45% of which are singletons. The biggest ten clones account for about 20% of the sample. The sample taken for sequencing was blood. The source is a woman aged 55-69 years in good health.

This clonotype was observed a handful of times. The chain combines TRBV20-1 with TRBJ1-1, with a possible D match to TRBD1 (5 bases). V lost 5 bases to trimming and J lost 4 bases, with 11 bases between them. Germline CDR1 is DFQATT and CDR2 is SNEGSKA (reference sequence). This CDR3 is 12 amino acids long. DNA of the CDR3: TGCAGTGCTGCCCGGGGGACCACTGAAGCTTTCTTT. This gives the protein CSAARGTTEAFF.

In this sample, this clonotype turned up a few times. As DNA, the CDR3 is TGTGCCAGCAGTTTCGAGCGGTATGGCTACACCTTC. Amino acids: CASSFERYGYTF. V is TRBV28 and J is TRBJ1-2; D is unclear. CDR1 and CDR2 from the germline V gene are MDHEN and SYDVKM. The CDR3 length is 12 residues. The germline V and J ends were trimmed by 3 bases and 5 bases, with 7 bases remaining between them.

The chain couples TRBV6-5 to TRBJ2-1, with 9 bases identical to TRBD1. The CDR3 extends over 16 amino acids. J was trimmed by 5 bases and V by 1 base; bases with no gene match: 6. Germline CDR1 and CDR2: MNHEY and SVGAGI. This CDR3 is CASSYFGQGLDNEQFF. The CDR3 nucleotides are TGTGCCAGCAGTTACTTCGGACAGGGGTTGGACAATGAGCAGTTCTTC.

The rearrangement joins TRBV18 to TRBJ2-3; D remains unclear. CDR1 KGHSH and CDR2 LQKENI come from the germline V gene. V lost 3 bases and J lost 5, with 12 bases in between. This CDR3 contains 14 residues. CDR3 loop: CASSPGFGRDTQYF. The CDR3 bases are TGTGCCAGCTCACCGGGGTTTGGCCGAGATACGCAGTATTTT.

The chain employs TRBV20-1 and TRBJ1-2, with D possibly matching TRBD1 (6 bases). The CDR3 covers 12 residues. The V gene's germline CDR1 is DFQATT and CDR2 SNEGSKA (reference sequence). The V and J ends lost 6 bases and 8 bases respectively, with 16 bases between them. CDR3 loop: CSAYRGAIGYTF. The CDR3 nucleotides are TGCAGTGCCTACCGGGGGGCGATCGGCTACACCTTC.

Concerning this clonotype: A read error may account for a junction end that differs from germline. V and J are TRBV5-1 and TRBJ2-7, with 8 bases lining up with TRBD1. The end of the DNA is better explained by TRBJ2-5, so the J call may be wrong. Germline CDR1 SGHRS, CDR2 YFSETQ. This CDR3 contains 17 residues. DNA for the CDR3: TGCGCCAACAGCTTGCTGGTCCAGGGGGCGTTGGGAGAGACCCAGTACTTC. Translation: CANSLLVQGALGETQYF.

This clonotype was counted between two and nine times. The rearrangement links TRBV7-2 to TRBJ1-2; TRBD1 might be the D (6 bases). The CDR3 contains 15 residues. V shed 5 bases and J shed 5 bases, with 18 bases lying between them. Germline assignment: CDR1 SGHTA and CDR2 FQGNSA. CDR3 sequence: CASSASPGAGYGYTF. The CDR3 bases are TGTGCCAGCAGCGCGTCGCCGGGGGCGGGGTATGGCTACACCTTC. Supplemented by reference TRBV7-2 and TRBJ1-2, the full variable domain reads GAGVSQSPSNKVTEKGKDVELRCDPISGHTALYWYRQSLGQGLEFLIYFQGNSAPDKSGLPSDRFSAERTGGSVSTLTIQRTQQEDSAVYLCASSASPGAGYGYTFGSGTRLTVV.

There are many counts of this clonotype. For the CDR3, the DNA is TGTGCCTGGAGTGCCCGTGGTTCACCCCTCCACTTT. Amino acid sequence: CAWSARGSPLHF. The chain links TRBV30 to TRBJ1-6; D gene ambiguous. The germline CDR1 and CDR2 sequences are GTSNPN and SVGIG (reference sequence). V dropped 1 base and J dropped 9 bases, with 7 bases sitting between them. CDR3 length equals 12 residues.

The chain employs TRBV3-1 and TRBJ1-2; D is possibly TRBD1 (6 bases). This CDR3 is 15 amino acids long. Trimming removed 5 bases at V and 6 bases at J, with 19 bases between. Germline CDR1 and CDR2: LGHDT and YNNKEL (reference sequence). CDR3 in amino acids: CASSYPGQGIHGYTF. The CDR3 nucleotides are TGTGCCAGCAGCTATCCTGGCCAGGGGATCCATGGCTACACCTTC.

This clonotype occurred a few times. This sequence joins TRBV6-6 and TRBJ1-1; 7 bases agree with TRBD1. Trimming took 6 bases from V and 0 from J; bases not matched to a gene: 4. The CDR3 has 14 residues. Germline loops: CDR1 MNHNY, CDR2 SVGAGI (reference sequence). The CDR3: CASRRQGLNTEAFF. CDR3 nucleotide sequence: TGTGCCAGCAGGCGACAGGGATTGAACACTGAAGCTTTCTTT.